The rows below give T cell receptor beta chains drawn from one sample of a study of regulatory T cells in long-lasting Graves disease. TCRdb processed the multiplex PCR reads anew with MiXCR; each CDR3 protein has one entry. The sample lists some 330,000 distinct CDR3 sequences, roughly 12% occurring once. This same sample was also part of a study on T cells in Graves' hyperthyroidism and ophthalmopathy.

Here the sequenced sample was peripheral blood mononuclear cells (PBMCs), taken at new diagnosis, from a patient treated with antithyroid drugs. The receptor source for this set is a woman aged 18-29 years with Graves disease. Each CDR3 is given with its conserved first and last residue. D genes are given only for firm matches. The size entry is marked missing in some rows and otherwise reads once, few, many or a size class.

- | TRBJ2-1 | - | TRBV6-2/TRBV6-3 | CASRPQVGEQFF | TGTGCCAGCAGACCACAGGTAGGGGAGCAGTTCTTC
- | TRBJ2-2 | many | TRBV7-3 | CASSLEIADGELFF | TGTGCCAGCAGCTTAGAAATAGCTGACGGGGAGCTGTTTTTT
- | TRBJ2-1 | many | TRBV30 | CAWMGEAGSYNEQFF | TGTGCCTGGATGGGCGAGGCGGGGAGCTACAATGAGCAGTTCTTC
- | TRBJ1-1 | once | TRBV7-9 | CASSPDRVLTEAFF | TGTGCCAGCAGCCCCGACAGAGTACTAACTGAAGCTTTCTTT
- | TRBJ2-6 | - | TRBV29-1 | CSVVAGTGANVLTF | TGCAGCGTTGTGGCCGGGACTGGGGCCAACGTCCTGACTTTC
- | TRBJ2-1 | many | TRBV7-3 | CASSFGSGGYGEQFF | TGTGCCAGCAGCTTCGGGAGTGGCGGGTACGGTGAGCAGTTCTTC
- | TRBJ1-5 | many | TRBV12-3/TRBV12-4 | CVQRASVFGWVIGRSNQPQHF | TGTGTCCAGCGTGCCAGCGTCTTCGGATGGGTTATCGGCCGCAGCAATCAGCCCCAGCATTTT
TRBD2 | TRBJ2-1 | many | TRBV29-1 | CSVAGGRTYNEQFF | TGCAGCGTAGCGGGGGGGAGAACCTACAATGAGCAGTTCTTC
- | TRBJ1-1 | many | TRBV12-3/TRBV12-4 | CASSTSNAEAFF | TGTGCCAGCAGCACCTCGAACGCTGAAGCTTTCTTT
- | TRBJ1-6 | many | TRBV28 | CASSFSSPLHF | TGTGCCAGCAGTTTCAGTTCACCCCTCCACTTT
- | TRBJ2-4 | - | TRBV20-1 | CSAGRWGGLAKNIQYF | TGCAGTGCTGGACGATGGGGCGGCCTAGCCAAAAACATTCAGTACTTC
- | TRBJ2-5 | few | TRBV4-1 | CASSQAAGRETQYF | TGCGCCAGCAGCCAAGCCGCAGGGCGGGAGACCCAGTACTTC
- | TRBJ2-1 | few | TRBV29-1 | CSVVASARGPRNEQFF | TGCAGCGTTGTTGCTTCCGCTAGGGGCCCTCGCAATGAGCAGTTCTTC
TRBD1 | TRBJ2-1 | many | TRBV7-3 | CASSARQGAYNEQFF | TGTGCCAGCAGCGCGCGTCAGGGGGCCTACAATGAGCAGTTCTTC
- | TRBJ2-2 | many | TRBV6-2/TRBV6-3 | CASSQPGTTGELFF | TGTGCCAGCAGCCAACCGGGGACAACCGGGGAGCTGTTTTTT
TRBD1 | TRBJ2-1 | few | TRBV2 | CASSADRPHEQFF | TGTGCCAGCAGTGCGGACAGGCCCCATGAGCAGTTCTTC
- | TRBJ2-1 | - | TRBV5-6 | CASSLMSDEQFF | TGTGCCAGCAGCTTGATGAGCGATGAGCAGTTCTTC
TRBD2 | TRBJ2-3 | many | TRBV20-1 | CSAWLAGTDTQYF | TGCAGTGCTTGGCTAGCGGGAACAGATACGCAGTATTTT
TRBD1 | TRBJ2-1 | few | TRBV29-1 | CSVETPGGPFLLGEQFF | TGCAGCGTTGAAACTCCAGGGGGTCCCTTTCTTCTGGGTGAGCAGTTCTTC
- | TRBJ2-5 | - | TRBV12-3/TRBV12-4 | CASSLRERAVETQYF | TGTGCCAGCAGTTTAAGGGAGAGGGCGGTTGAGACCCAGTACTTC
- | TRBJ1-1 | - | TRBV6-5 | CACSYSWLGNTEAFF | TGTGCCTGCAGTTACTCCTGGCTCGGGAACACTGAAGCTTTCTTT
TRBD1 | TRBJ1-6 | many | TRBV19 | CASRGDSLYNSPLHF | TGTGCCAGTAGGGGGGACAGCCTGTATAATTCACCCCTCCACTTT
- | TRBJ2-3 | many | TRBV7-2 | CASSPPIAATSTDTQYF | TGTGCCAGCAGCCCGCCAATAGCGGCCACAAGCACAGATACGCAGTATTTT
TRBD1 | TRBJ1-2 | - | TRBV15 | CATSRDRDSPSYGYTF | TGTGCCACCAGCAGAGATCGGGACAGCCCAAGCTATGGCTACACCTTC
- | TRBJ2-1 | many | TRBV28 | CASSFSGRGEQFF | TGTGCCAGCAGTTTCTCAGGGCGCGGTGAGCAGTTCTTC
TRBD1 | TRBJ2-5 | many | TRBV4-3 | CASSLGGQGSSETQYF | TGCGCCAGCAGCCTGGGGGGACAGGGGTCGTCGGAGACCCAGTACTTC
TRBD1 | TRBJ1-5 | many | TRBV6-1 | CASGLQGARNQPQHF | TGTGCCAGTGGACTGCAGGGGGCGAGGAATCAGCCCCAGCATTTT
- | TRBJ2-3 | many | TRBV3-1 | CASSQEGFTDTQYF | TGTGCCAGCAGCCAGGAGGGGTTCACAGATACGCAGTATTTT
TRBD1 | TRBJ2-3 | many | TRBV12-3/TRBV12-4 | CASSPGQGGTSDTQYF | TGTGCCAGCAGCCCAGGACAGGGTGGGACCTCAGATACGCAGTATTTT
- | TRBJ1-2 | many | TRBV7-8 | CASSLLSLVGYTF | TGTGCCAGCAGCTTACTCAGCCTGGTCGGCTACACCTTC
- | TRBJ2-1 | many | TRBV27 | CASSFSVHPYNEQFF | TGTGCCAGCAGTTTCTCGGTCCATCCCTACAATGAGCAGTTCTTC
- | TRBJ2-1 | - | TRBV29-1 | CSVEDERQPIRQFF | TGCAGCGTTGAAGATGAAAGACAACCTATACGTCAGTTCTTC
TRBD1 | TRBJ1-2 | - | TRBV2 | CAITGTGYGYTF | TGTGCCATCACCGGGACAGGGTATGGCTACACCTTC
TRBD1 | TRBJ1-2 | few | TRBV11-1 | CASSRTGTLLGYGYTF | TGTGCCAGCAGCCGGACAGGGACCTTGCTTGGCTATGGCTACACCTTC
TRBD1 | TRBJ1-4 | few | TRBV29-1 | CSVLQGASEKLFF | TGCAGCGTCCTACAGGGGGCTAGTGAAAAACTGTTTTTT
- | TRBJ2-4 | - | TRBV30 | CAWSADVTQNIQYF | TGTGCCTGGAGTGCCGACGTAACCCAAAACATTCAGTACTTC
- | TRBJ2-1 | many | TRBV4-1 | CASSQDSRDTRDYNEQFF | TGCGCCAGCAGCCAAGATTCTAGGGACACCCGGGATTACAATGAGCAGTTCTTC
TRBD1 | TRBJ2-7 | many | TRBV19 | CASSSRWDSRSYEQYF | TGTGCCAGTAGTAGCCGTTGGGACAGTCGCTCCTACGAGCAGTACTTC
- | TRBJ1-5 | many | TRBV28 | CASSGGGGSNQPQHF | TGTGCCAGCAGCGGAGGCGGGGGAAGCAATCAGCCCCAGCATTTT
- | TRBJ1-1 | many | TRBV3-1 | CASSQRTVNTEAFF | TGTGCCAGCAGCCAAAGGACGGTGAACACTGAAGCTTTCTTT
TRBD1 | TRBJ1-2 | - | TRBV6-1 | CASSNTGGATSGYTF | TGTGCCAGCAGTAACACAGGGGGCGCGACGTCTGGCTACACCTTC
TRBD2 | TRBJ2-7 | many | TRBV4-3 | CASSQEIGTSGIDEQYF | TGCGCCAGCAGCCAAGAAATCGGGACTAGCGGGATAGACGAGCAGTACTTC
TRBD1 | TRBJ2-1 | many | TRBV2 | CASSQSRGGPVNEQFF | TGTGCCAGCAGCCAATCTCGAGGGGGCCCAGTCAATGAGCAGTTCTTC
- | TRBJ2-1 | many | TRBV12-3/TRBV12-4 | CASRPRAWTGTRRTGEQFF | TGTGCCAGCAGGCCACGTGCATGGACCGGGACCCGAAGGACCGGTGAGCAGTTCTTC
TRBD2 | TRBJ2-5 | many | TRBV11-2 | CASSLDGLLAGGNQETQYF | TGTGCCAGCAGCTTAGATGGATTGCTAGCGGGGGGGAACCAAGAGACCCAGTACTTC
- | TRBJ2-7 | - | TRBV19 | CASSTAPGRLYEQYF | TGTGCCAGTAGTACCGCTCCGGGTCGACTGTACGAGCAGTACTTC
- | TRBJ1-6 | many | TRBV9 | CASSGQPEDSPLHF | TGTGCCAGCAGCGGACAGCCGGAGGATTCACCCCTCCACTTT
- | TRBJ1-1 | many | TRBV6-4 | CASSDGGRNTEAFF | TGTGCCAGCAGTGACGGGGGGAGGAACACTGAAGCTTTCTTT
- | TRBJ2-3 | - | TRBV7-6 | CASSQHTDTQYF | TGTGCCAGCAGTCAACACACAGATACGCAGTATTTT
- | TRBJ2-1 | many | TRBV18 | CASSPFFGVGNEQFF | TGTGCCAGCTCACCCTTCTTCGGAGTTGGAAATGAGCAGTTCTTC